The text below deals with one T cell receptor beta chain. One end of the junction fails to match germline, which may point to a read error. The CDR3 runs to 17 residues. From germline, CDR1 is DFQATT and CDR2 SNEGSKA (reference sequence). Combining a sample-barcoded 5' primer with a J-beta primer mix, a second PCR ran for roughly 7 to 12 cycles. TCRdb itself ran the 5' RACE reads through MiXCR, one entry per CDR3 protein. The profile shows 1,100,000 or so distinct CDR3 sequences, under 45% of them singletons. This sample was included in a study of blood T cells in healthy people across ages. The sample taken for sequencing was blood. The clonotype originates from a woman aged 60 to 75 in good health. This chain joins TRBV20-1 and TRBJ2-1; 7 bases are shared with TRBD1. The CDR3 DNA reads TGCAGTGCTGATGGGGACCGGGACAGATTTTCCTACAGTGAGCAGTTCTTC. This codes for CSADGDRDRFSYSEQFF.